Listed below are T cell receptor beta chains from one sample, sequenced in a study of blood T cells in healthy people across ages. Using its own MiXCR run on the 5' RACE reads, TCRdb lists one record per CDR3 protein. Of around 620,000 distinct CDR3 sequences listed, 25% to 30% are singletons. The sequencing sample was made of blood. The receptors stem from a woman aged 70-85 years in good health. CDR3s include the opening cysteine and the closing phenylalanine or tryptophan. Fields, in order: J gene, clone size, V gene, D gene, CDR3 protein, CDR3 DNA. A D gene is named only where the DNA matches it firmly. Rows may omit the clone size; those that give it use once, few, many or a size class.

J: TRBJ1-1; size: .; V: TRBV5-1; D: TRBD1; CDR3: CASSLEGAQTTEAFF; DNA: TGCGCCAGCAGCTTGGAGGGGGCCCAAACCACTGAAGCTTTCTTT
J: TRBJ1-2; size: .; V: TRBV12-3/TRBV12-4; D: .; CDR3: CASSYTGLANYGYTF; DNA: TGTGCCAGCAGTTATACAGGGCTAGCTAACTATGGCTACACCTTC
J: TRBJ2-5; size: .; V: TRBV20-1; D: TRBD2; CDR3: CSARGPLAGGPETQYF; DNA: TGCAGTGCTAGAGGCCCTCTAGCGGGAGGTCCAGAGACCCAGTACTTC
J: TRBJ1-1; size: .; V: TRBV4-2; D: .; CDR3: CASSQAQYTGSTEAFF; DNA: TGTGCCAGCAGCCAAGCCCAATACACAGGGAGCACTGAAGCTTTCTTT
J: TRBJ2-2; size: many; V: TRBV10-3; D: TRBD1; CDR3: CAITQGASGELFF; DNA: TGTGCCATCACACAGGGGGCGTCAGGGGAGCTGTTTTTT
J: TRBJ2-1; size: .; V: TRBV5-1; D: .; CDR3: CASAQADNNEQFF; DNA: TGCGCCAGCGCCCAGGCGGACAACAATGAGCAGTTCTTC
J: TRBJ2-5; size: few; V: TRBV7-8; D: .; CDR3: CASSPFPGRLGQETQYF; DNA: TGTGCCAGCAGCCCTTTTCCAGGTCGCCTGGGGCAAGAGACCCAGTACTTC
J: TRBJ1-5; size: few; V: TRBV5-1; D: .; CDR3: CASSFTGSQPQHF; DNA: TGCGCCAGCAGCTTTACAGGGTCTCAGCCCCAGCATTTT
J: TRBJ1-2; size: few; V: TRBV29-1; D: .; CDR3: CSEGADGYTF; DNA: TGCAGCGAAGGGGCGGATGGCTACACCTTC
J: TRBJ2-5; size: .; V: TRBV20-1; D: .; CDR3: CSVTAWGQGETQYF; DNA: TGCAGTGTTACCGCCTGGGGCCAGGGAGAGACCCAGTACTTC
J: TRBJ2-5; size: few; V: TRBV24-1; D: .; CDR3: CATSEWGGREETQYF; DNA: TGTGCCACCAGTGAATGGGGGGGCAGGGAAGAGACCCAGTACTTC
J: TRBJ2-7; size: once; V: TRBV27; D: TRBD1; CDR3: CASSLSRDRGREQYF; DNA: TGTGCCAGCAGTTTATCGAGGGACAGGGGGCGCGAGCAGTACTTC
J: TRBJ2-5; size: .; V: TRBV14; D: .; CDR3: CASSHHTYQETQYF; DNA: TGTGCCAGCAGCCATCACACGTACCAAGAGACCCAGTACTTC
J: TRBJ1-2; size: many; V: TRBV3-1; D: .; CDR3: CASSRQSYGYTF; DNA: TGTGCCAGCAGCCGCCAAAGCTATGGCTACACCTTC
J: TRBJ1-5; size: few; V: TRBV19; D: .; CDR3: CASSIDRRSNQPQHF; DNA: TGTGCCAGTAGTATAGATCGACGGAGCAATCAGCCCCAGCATTTT
J: TRBJ2-5; size: few; V: TRBV7-2; D: .; CDR3: CASSSPGSETQYF; DNA: TGTGCCAGCAGCTCCCCAGGGTCGGAGACCCAGTACTTC
J: TRBJ1-1; size: few; V: TRBV12-3/TRBV12-4; D: TRBD1; CDR3: CASSPGQGRGAFF; DNA: TGTGCCAGCAGTCCCGGACAGGGGCGGGGAGCTTTCTTT
J: TRBJ1-1; size: .; V: TRBV6-2/TRBV6-3; D: TRBD1; CDR3: CAGSYSGQGLMNTEAFF; DNA: TGTGCCGGCAGCTACTCGGGACAGGGGCTGATGAACACTGAAGCTTTCTTT
J: TRBJ2-5; size: few; V: TRBV6-1; D: .; CDR3: CASSESRVEETQYF; DNA: TGTGCCAGCAGTGAGTCGAGGGTTGAAGAGACCCAGTACTTC
J: TRBJ1-2; size: .; V: TRBV5-1; D: .; CDR3: CASSPITGNNYGYTF; DNA: TGCGCCAGCAGCCCTATCACCGGGAATAACTATGGCTACACCTTC
J: TRBJ1-2; size: few; V: TRBV5-1; D: TRBD1; CDR3: CASSPEGAGGSGYTF; DNA: TGCGCCAGCAGCCCTGAAGGTGCAGGGGGTAGCGGCTACACCTTC
J: TRBJ2-7; size: .; V: TRBV20-1; D: TRBD1; CDR3: CSARKPGQTYEQYF; DNA: TGCAGTGCTAGAAAACCGGGACAGACGTACGAGCAGTACTTC
J: TRBJ1-3; size: .; V: TRBV6-6; D: TRBD1; CDR3: CASTKQGAGGNTIYF; DNA: TGTGCCAGCACGAAACAGGGGGCAGGAGGAAACACCATATATTTT
J: TRBJ2-3; size: many; V: TRBV7-2; D: TRBD2; CDR3: CASAVRRGVSDTQYF; DNA: TGTGCCAGCGCCGTTCGGCGGGGGGTGTCAGATACGCAGTATTTT
J: TRBJ1-6; size: few; V: TRBV3-1; D: .; CDR3: CASSQTGHNSPLHF; DNA: TGTGCCAGCAGCCAAACAGGGCACAATTCACCCCTCCACTTT
J: TRBJ1-2; size: .; V: TRBV18; D: .; CDR3: CASSPGRTAVGYTF; DNA: TGTGCCAGCTCACCAGGTCGGACCGCAGTTGGCTACACCTTC
J: TRBJ2-5; size: .; V: TRBV7-2; D: .; CDR3: CASSFYQPRVGETQYF; DNA: TGTGCCAGCAGCTTTTACCAACCGAGGGTTGGGGAGACCCAGTACTTC
J: TRBJ1-4; size: .; V: TRBV7-9; D: .; CDR3: CASSLDPLEILFF; DNA: TGTGCCAGCAGCTTAGACCCCTTGGAAATACTGTTTTTT
J: TRBJ2-1; size: few; V: TRBV24-1; D: .; CDR3: CATSDLGGNNEQFF; DNA: TGTGCCACCAGTGATTTGGGGGGCAACAATGAGCAGTTCTTC
J: TRBJ2-5; size: .; V: TRBV7-8; D: .; CDR3: CASSRHLAYEQYF; DNA: TGTGCCAGCAGCCGCCACCTGGCGTATGAGCAGTACTTC
J: TRBJ1-1; size: .; V: TRBV27; D: .; CDR3: CASSFRGSVTEAFF; DNA: TGTGCCAGCAGTTTTAGGGGTTCTGTAACTGAAGCTTTCTTT
J: TRBJ2-7; size: .; V: TRBV29-1; D: .; CDR3: CSVRRSSYEQYF; DNA: TGCAGCGTTCGACGGAGCTCCTACGAGCAGTACTTC
J: TRBJ2-5; size: few; V: TRBV3-1; D: .; CDR3: CASSQDAVSQRETQYF; DNA: TGTGCCAGCAGCCAAGATGCGGTGTCTCAAAGGGAGACCCAGTACTTC
J: TRBJ2-5; size: .; V: TRBV20-1; D: .; CDR3: CSARAPSGGGETQYF; DNA: TGCAGTGCTAGAGCCCCGTCTGGGGGCGGAGAGACCCAGTACTTC
J: TRBJ2-5; size: .; V: TRBV9; D: .; CDR3: CASSVELRGGQETQYF; DNA: TGTGCCAGCAGCGTAGAGTTAAGGGGGGGCCAGGAGACCCAGTACTTC
J: TRBJ1-5; size: .; V: TRBV7-2; D: .; CDR3: CASSLKGGANQPQHF; DNA: TGTGCCAGCAGCTTAAAGGGGGGGGCCAATCAGCCCCAGCATTTT
J: TRBJ1-2; size: .; V: TRBV12-3/TRBV12-4; D: .; CDR3: CASSPLGGYYGYTF; DNA: TGTGCCAGCAGCCCCCTCGGCGGGTACTATGGCTACACCTTC